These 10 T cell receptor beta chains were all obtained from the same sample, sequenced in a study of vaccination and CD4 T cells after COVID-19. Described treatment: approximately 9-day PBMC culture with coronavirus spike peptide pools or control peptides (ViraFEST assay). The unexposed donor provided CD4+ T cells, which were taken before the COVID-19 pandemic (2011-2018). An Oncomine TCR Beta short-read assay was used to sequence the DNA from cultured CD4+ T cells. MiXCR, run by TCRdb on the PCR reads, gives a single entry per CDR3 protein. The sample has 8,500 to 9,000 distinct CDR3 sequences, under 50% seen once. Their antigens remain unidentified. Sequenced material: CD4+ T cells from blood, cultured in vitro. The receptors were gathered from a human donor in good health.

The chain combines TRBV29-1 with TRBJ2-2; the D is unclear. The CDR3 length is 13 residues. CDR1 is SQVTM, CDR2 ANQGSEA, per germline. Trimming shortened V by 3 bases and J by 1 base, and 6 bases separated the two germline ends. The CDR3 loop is CSVDRGNTGELFF. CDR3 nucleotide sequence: TGCAGCGTTGACAGAGGGAACACCGGGGAGCTGTTTTTT.

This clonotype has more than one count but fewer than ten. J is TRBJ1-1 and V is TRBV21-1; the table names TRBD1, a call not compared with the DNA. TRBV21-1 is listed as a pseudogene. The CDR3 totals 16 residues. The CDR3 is CASSGRGGHLNTEAFF. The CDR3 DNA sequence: TGTGCCAGCAGCGGCCGTGGGGGACACTTGAACACTGAAGCTTTCTTT.

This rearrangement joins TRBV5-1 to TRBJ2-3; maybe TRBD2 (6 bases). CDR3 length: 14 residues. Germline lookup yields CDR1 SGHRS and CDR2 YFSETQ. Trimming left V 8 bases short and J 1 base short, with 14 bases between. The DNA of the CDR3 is TGCGCCAGTCGCCGGGACTTTCGCACAGATACGCAGTATTTT. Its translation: CASRRDFRTDTQYF.

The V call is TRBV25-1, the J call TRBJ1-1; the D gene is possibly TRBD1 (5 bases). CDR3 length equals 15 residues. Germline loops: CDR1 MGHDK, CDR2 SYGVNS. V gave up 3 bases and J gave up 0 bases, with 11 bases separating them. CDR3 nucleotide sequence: TGTGCCAGCAGTGACCCGAGGGGTCTGAACACTGAAGCTTTCTTT. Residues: CASSDPRGLNTEAFF.

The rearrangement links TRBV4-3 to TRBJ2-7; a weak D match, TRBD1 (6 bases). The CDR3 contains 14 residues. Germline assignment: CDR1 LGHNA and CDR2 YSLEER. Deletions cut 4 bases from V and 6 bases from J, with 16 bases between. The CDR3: CASSPGTTRSEQYF. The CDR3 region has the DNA TGCGCCAGCAGCCCCGGGACAACCCGGTCCGAGCAGTACTTC.

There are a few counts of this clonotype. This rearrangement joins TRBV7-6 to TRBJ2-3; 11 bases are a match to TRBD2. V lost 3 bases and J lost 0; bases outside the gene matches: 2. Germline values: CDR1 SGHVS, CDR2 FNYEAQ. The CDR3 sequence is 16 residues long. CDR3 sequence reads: CASSLTSGVSTDTQYF. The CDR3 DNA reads TGTGCCAGCAGCTTGACTAGCGGGGTTAGCACAGATACGCAGTATTTT.

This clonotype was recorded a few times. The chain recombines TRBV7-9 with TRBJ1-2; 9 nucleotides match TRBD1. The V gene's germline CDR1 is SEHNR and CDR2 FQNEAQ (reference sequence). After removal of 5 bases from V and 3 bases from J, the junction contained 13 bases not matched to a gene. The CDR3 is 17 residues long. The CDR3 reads CASSPKPGQGVHYGYTF. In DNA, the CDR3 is TGTGCCAGCAGCCCCAAACCGGGACAGGGTGTGCACTATGGCTACACCTTC.

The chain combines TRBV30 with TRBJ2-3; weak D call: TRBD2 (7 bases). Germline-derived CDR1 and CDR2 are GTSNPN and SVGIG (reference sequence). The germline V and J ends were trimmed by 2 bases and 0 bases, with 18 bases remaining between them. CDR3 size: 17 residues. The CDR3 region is CAWSPGALAASTDTQYF. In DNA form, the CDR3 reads TGTGCCTGGAGTCCAGGGGCGCTAGCGGCTAGCACAGATACGCAGTATTTT.

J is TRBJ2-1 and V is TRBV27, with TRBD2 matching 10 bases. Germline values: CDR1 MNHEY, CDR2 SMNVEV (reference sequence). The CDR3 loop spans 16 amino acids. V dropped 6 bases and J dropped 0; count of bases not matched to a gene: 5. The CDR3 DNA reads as TGTGCCAGCAGCCCGGTAGCGGGAGGCTCCTACAATGAGCAGTTCTTC. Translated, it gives CASSPVAGGSYNEQFF.

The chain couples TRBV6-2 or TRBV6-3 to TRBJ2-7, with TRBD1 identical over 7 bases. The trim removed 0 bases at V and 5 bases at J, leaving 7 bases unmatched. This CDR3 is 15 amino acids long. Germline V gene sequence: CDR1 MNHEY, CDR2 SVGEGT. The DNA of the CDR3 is TGTGCCAGCAGTTACTCGACAGGGTCGCCCCACGAGCAGTACTTC. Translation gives CASSYSTGSPHEQYF.